The clone carrying this TCR beta chain is a singleton in its sample. This entry is derived from a study of shared clonotypes between healthy human individuals. Replicate PCRs for sorted subsets used approximately 220 ng DNA; this equaled tens of thousands of T cell genomes. Original processing notes: ImmunoSEQ only sent back junction sequences with no quality scores, so filtering was done differently. Profiled with immunoSEQ multiplex PCR; TCRdb holds only in-frame clones, not every one. That table supplies the V and J calls and clone size; D and trimming were determined from the DNA. The table records about 2.3 million clones, 93% of them present only once. There were only Caucasian adults among the donors, and all lived in Nashville, Tennessee. The CDR3 totals 12 residues. In germline, CDR1 is LNHNV, CDR2 YYDKDF (reference sequence). With V trimmed by 9 bases and J by 1 base, 2 bases remained unmatched.

The chain has TRBV15 and TRBJ2-5; 7 positions agree with TRBD2. The source material was naive CD4+ T cells from PBMCs. The subset here: CD45RA+ positively selected. The sequence was obtained from a young man in good health. Some clones in this sample may be carry-over from other donors' samples. DNA for the CDR3: TGTGCCACGCGGGGGATCCAAGAGACCCAGTACTTC. Encoded protein: CATRGIQETQYF.